This TCR beta chain comes out of a study of blood T cell repertoires in COVID-19. The overall study: Acute-phase and convalescent COVID-19 samples originated in the United States, Italy and Spain.

CDR1 and CDR2 (germline): SGDLS, YYNGEE. V lost 3 bases, J lost 3 bases, and 5 bases stayed unmatched. The CDR3 runs 15 residues. Profiling relied on immunoSEQ multiplex PCR, and the TCRdb table lists in-frame clones only, not all of them. This repertoire shows about 110,000 clones, about 80% found once; its top ten account for about 4%. The sequencing input was peripheral blood. The V and J genes are TRBV9 and TRBJ2-5; TRBD2 matches at 10 bases. This TCR came from a woman aged 70 to 79 with acute or convalescent COVID-19. For the CDR3, the DNA is TGTGCCAGCAGCGGGGGTCTAGCGGGGGAAGAGACCCAGTACTTC. This sequence encodes CASSGGLAGEETQYF.